Listed below are T cell receptor beta chains from one sample, sequenced in a study of shared clonotypes between healthy human individuals. Assay: immunoSEQ multiplex PCR; the TCRdb copy retains only in-frame clones and omits some. Of about 680,000 clones listed, about 90% are singletons. Specimen: naive CD8+ T cells sorted from blood. The receptors were gathered from a young man in good health. Each CDR3 is given with its conserved first and last residue. Some rows mark clone size as missing; the rest say once, few, many or name a class of expanded clone.

. | TRBJ2-2 | TRBV11-2 | CASSPPEIPGELFF
. | TRBJ2-7 | TRBV7-9 | CASSLETSYEQYF
. | TRBJ2-1 | TRBV30 | CACQTETSGRKFF
. | TRBJ2-4 | TRBV19 | CASSSHSSGTSFVYIQYF
. | TRBJ2-1 | TRBV5-4 | CASSSQREQFF
. | TRBJ2-7 | TRBV6-6 | CASSYSVEREYEQYF
. | TRBJ2-7 | TRBV4-3 | CASSQVDRAIHEQYF
. | TRBJ1-3 | TRBV12-5 | CASGPEGARRNTIYF
. | TRBJ1-3 | TRBV21-1 | CASIKRGLSLCSGNTIYF
. | TRBJ2-7 | TRBV27 | CASSGASYEQYF
once | TRBJ2-7 | TRBV2 | CASSESRVRSSYEQYF
. | TRBJ2-3 | TRBV6-1 | CASSVLAGVTDTQYF
. | TRBJ2-2 | TRBV29-1 | CSVAGPNTGELFF
. | TRBJ2-1 | TRBV4-1 | CATGLGGNEQFF
. | TRBJ2-7 | TRBV4-1 | CASSPDITGRGEQYF
. | TRBJ1-1 | TRBV7-9 | CASSSGQPNRFLNTEAFF
. | TRBJ2-3 | TRBV28 | CASSWPLGGVPSDTQYF
. | TRBJ1-2 | TRBV29-1 | CSVAAVNYGYTF
once | TRBJ2-7 | TRBV4-1 | CASSWTSDGYEQYF
. | TRBJ2-7 | TRBV6-6 | CASSLAASYEQYF
. | TRBJ2-1 | TRBV19 | CASSFLAELFF
. | TRBJ2-2 | TRBV6-1 | CASSEEGTTNTGELFF
once | TRBJ1-1 | TRBV4-2 | CASSQAWGSNTEAFF
. | TRBJ2-3 | TRBV5-6 | CASAKLGWGRGVLTDTQYF
few | TRBJ2-2 | TRBV4-1 | CASSQSSNTGELFF
. | TRBJ1-3 | TRBV7-2 | CASSLYAGDGNTIYF
once | TRBJ2-7 | TRBV2 | CALLRRGRVSYEQYF
. | TRBJ2-3 | TRBV4-2 | CASSQVEGLAGDTQYF
. | TRBJ1-1 | TRBV7-9 | CASSLAGRTEAFF
. | TRBJ2-7 | TRBV7-7 | CASSLRIGAVEQYF
. | TRBJ1-5 | TRBV30 | CAWADYNQPQHF
. | TRBJ2-7 | TRBV18 | CASSPTLYEQYF
. | TRBJ2-7 | TRBV7-3 | CASSPDPGYEQYF
. | TRBJ2-7 | TRBV11-2 | CASSLTGSRIYEQYF
. | TRBJ2-1 | TRBV5-4 | CASRTSGSYNEQFF
. | TRBJ1-5 | TRBV15 | CATSRDSWISGNQPQHF
once | TRBJ1-5 | TRBV27 | CASRGQGSQPQHF
once | TRBJ2-6 | TRBV9 | CASSADRSGANVLTF
once | TRBJ2-1 | TRBV7-9 | CASSLVSGAYNEQFF
. | TRBJ1-1 | TRBV27 | CASSFLSGTEAFF
. | TRBJ2-1 | TRBV14 | CASSQGSSYNEQFF
. | TRBJ1-6 | TRBV18 | CASSPPGHDNSPLHF
. | TRBJ1-2 | TRBV19 | CASTDLSGDPLYGYTF
. | TRBJ2-1 | TRBV7-9 | CASSPSSGDYNEQFF
. | TRBJ1-5 | TRBV19 | CASSLTGGQPQHF
. | TRBJ2-1 | TRBV27 | CASSSRLAEVSYNEQFF
. | TRBJ2-7 | TRBV28 | CASSFRGAASKYEQYF
once | TRBJ1-1 | TRBV9 | CASSSGTGNTEAFF
. | TRBJ1-2 | TRBV11-2 | CASKKGNGYTF